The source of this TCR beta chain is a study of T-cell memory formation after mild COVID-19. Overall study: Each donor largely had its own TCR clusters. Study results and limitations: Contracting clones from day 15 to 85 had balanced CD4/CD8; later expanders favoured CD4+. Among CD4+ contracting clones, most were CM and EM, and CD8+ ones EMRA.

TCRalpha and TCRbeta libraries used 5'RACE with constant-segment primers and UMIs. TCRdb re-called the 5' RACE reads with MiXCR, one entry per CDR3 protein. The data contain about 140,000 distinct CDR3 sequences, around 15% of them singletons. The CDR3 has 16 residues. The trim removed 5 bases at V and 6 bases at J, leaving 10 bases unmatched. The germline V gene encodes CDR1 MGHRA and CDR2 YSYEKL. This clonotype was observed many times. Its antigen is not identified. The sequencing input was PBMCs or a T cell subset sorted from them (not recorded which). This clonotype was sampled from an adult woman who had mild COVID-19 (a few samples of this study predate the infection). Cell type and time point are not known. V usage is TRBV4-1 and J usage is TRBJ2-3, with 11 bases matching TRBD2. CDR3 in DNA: TGCGCCAGCAGCGTCCGACTAGCGGGGAATGGGGATACGCAGTATTTT. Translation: CASSVRLAGNGDTQYF.